This T cell receptor beta chain comes out of a study of glioma-infiltrating T cells. Germline V gene data show CDR1 as DFQATT and CDR2 as SNEGSKA (reference sequence). With 5 bases clipped from V and 3 bases from J, the junction kept 10 bases outside the gene matches. This CDR3 is built from 17 residues. Comments on this clonotype: Its target is not known. This may stem from a read error, because a much larger clone lies one nucleotide away.

Study-wide findings and caveats: Gliomas, especially low-grade, showed above-expected tissue-blood divergence; non-neoplastic patients showed below. Tissue and blood shared very few CDR3 sequences.

Amplification of TCR alpha and beta CDR3 regions from RNA used iRepertoire nested multiplex PCR. Tissue mRNA or PBMC total RNA, 100-400 ng, went into one-step reverse transcription and amplification. TCRdb passed the multiplex PCR reads through MiXCR, listing each CDR3 protein once. The sample has 160,000 or so distinct CDR3 sequences; about 47% are singletons. The chain couples TRBV20-1 to TRBJ2-1; 13 bases align to TRBD2. The sequence derives from a human donor with low-grade glioma or glioblastoma, undergoing nonglioma brain surgery, or in good health (not recorded which). Sequencing was done on a sample of glioma tissue, nonneoplastic brain tissue, or PBMCs (not recorded which). The CDR3 nucleotides are TGCAGTGCTCCCGGGACTAGCGGGACCAGCTACTACAATGAGCAGTTCTTC. This sequence encodes CSAPGTSGTSYYNEQFF.